The clone carrying this T cell receptor beta chain was seen a few times. Its antigen is unidentified. This specimen belongs to a study of CD4+ T cells in melanoma. Study-level points and caveats: CD8+ T cell, macrophage and B cell function reportedly correlated with neoantigen-specific CD4+ T cells. Neoantigen-specific CD4+ T cells in melanoma reportedly had diverse differentiation states.

Germline loops: CDR1 SGDLS, CDR2 YYNGEE. The V end lost 0 bases, the J end lost 4 bases, and 16 bases lay between the germline ends. The CDR3 is 17 residues long. Data came from immunoSEQ multiplex PCR; TCRdb stores just in-frame clones and leaves some out. This table has 13,000 or so clones, 60% to 85% appearing once. The clonotype comes from a human donor with melanoma. The sequenced sample consisted of cells from a culture (not recorded whether cultured in vitro). This chain joins TRBV9 and TRBJ2-2, with a tentative D call TRBD1 (7 bases). The CDR3 sequence: CASSVAGNRGLTGELFF. The CDR3 DNA reads as TGTGCCAGCAGCGTAGCGGGGAACAGGGGACTCACCGGGGAGCTGTTTTTT.